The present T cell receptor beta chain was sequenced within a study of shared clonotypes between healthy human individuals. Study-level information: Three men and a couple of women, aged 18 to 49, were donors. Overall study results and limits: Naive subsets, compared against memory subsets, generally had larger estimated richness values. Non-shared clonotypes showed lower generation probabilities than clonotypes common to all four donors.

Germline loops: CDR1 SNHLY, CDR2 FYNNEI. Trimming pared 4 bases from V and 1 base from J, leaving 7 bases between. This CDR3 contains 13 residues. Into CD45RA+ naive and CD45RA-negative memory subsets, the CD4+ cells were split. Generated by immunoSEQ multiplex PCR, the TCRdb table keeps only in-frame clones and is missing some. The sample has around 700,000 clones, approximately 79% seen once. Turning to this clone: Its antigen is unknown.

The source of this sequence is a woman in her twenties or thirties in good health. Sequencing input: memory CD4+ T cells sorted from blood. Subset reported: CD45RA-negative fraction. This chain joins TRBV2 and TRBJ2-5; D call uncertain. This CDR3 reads CASSGSAQETQYF. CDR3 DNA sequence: TGTGCCAGCAGTGGGTCAGCCCAAGAGACCCAGTACTTC.